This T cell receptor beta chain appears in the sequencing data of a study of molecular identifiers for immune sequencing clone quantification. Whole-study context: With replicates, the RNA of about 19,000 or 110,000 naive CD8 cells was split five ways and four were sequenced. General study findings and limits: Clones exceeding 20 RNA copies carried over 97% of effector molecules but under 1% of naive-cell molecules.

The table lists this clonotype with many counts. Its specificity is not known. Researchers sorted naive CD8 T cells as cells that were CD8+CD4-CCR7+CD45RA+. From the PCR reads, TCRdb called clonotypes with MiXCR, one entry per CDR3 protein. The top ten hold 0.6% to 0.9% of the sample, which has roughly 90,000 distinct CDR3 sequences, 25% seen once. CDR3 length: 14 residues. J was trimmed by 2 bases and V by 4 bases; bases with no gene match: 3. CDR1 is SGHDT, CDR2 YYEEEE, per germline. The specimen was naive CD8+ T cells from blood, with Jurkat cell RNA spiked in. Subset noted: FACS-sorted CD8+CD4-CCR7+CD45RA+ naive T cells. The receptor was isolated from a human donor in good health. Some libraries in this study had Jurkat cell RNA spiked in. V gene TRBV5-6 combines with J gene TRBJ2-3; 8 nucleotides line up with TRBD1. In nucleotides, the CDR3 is TGTGCCAGCAGCCGGGACAGGTACACAGATACGCAGTATTTT. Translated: CASSRDRYTDTQYF.